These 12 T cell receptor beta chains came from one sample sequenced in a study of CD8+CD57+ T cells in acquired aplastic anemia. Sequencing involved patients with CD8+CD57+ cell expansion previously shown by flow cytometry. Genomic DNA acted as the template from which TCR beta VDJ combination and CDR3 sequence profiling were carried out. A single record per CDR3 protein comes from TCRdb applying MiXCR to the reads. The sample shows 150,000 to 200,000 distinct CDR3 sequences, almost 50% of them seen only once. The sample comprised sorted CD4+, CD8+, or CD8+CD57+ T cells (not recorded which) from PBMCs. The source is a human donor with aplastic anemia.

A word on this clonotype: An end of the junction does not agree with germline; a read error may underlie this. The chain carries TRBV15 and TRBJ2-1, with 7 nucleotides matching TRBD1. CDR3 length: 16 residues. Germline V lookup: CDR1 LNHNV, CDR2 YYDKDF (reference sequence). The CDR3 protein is CASSLPGTVTYNEQFF. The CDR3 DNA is TGTGCCAGCAGCTTACCGGGGACAGTTACCTACAATGAGCAGTTCTTC.

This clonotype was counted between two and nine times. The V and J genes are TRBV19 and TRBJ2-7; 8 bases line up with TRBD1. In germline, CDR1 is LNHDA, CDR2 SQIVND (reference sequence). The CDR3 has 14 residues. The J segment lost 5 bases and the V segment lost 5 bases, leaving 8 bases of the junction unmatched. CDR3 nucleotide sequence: TGTGCCAGTAGTGAACAGGGGGTTAGTCACGAGCAGTACTTC. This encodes CASSEQGVSHEQYF.

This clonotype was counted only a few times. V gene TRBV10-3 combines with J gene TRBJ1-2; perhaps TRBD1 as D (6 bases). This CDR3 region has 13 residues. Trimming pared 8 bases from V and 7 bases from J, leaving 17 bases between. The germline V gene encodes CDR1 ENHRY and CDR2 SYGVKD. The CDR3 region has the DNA TGTGCCATCGGTCAGGCAGGGGTAGTTGGCTACACCTTC. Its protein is CAIGQAGVVGYTF.

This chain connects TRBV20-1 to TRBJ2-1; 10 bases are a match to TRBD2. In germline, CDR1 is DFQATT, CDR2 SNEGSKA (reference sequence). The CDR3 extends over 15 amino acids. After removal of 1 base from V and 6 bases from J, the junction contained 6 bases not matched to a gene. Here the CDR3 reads CSARVEGLAVNEQFF. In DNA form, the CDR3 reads TGCAGTGCTAGAGTCGAAGGACTAGCGGTCAATGAGCAGTTCTTC.

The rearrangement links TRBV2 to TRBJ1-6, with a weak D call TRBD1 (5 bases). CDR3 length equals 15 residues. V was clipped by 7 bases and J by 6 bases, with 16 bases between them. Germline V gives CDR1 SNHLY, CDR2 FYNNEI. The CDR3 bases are TGTGCCAGCACCAAGGAGGGGATTGGTAATTCACCCCTCCACTTT. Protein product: CASTKEGIGNSPLHF.

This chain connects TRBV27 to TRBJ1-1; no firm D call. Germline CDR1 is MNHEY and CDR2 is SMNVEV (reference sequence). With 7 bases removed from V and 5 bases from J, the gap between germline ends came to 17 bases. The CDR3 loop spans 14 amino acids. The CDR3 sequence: CASTPNSIGTEAFF. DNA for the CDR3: TGTGCCAGCACGCCAAATTCGATTGGAACTGAAGCTTTCTTT.

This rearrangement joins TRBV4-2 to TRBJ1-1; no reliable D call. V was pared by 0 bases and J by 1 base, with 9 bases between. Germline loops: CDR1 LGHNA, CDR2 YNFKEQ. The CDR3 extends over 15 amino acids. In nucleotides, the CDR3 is TGTGCCAGCAGCCAAGAGGCCTTTCCGAACACTGAAGCTTTCTTT. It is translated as CASSQEAFPNTEAFF.

CDR3 DNA sequence: TGTGCCAGCAGTTTCCCTCAGGGGATGGATGGCTACACCTTC. It codes for CASSFPQGMDGYTF. The chain has TRBV5-6 and TRBJ1-2, with a possible D match to TRBD1 (6 bases). The CDR3 sequence is 14 residues long. V was shortened by 5 bases and J by 6 bases, with 17 bases between the two germline ends. The germline V gene encodes CDR1 SGHDT and CDR2 YYEEEE.

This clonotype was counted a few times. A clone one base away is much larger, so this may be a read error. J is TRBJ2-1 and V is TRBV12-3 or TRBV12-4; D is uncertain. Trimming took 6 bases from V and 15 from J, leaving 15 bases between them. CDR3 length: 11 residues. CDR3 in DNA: TGTGCCAGCAGCCTTCGCGGCATTAGGTTCTTC. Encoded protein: CASSLRGIRFF.

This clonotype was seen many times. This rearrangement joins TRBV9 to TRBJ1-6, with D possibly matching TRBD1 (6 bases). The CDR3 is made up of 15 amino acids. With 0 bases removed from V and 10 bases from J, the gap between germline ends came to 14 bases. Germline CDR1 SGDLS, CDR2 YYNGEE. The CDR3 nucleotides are TGTGCCAGCAGCGTAGAATCAGGGGCCTCCTCACCCCTCCACTTT. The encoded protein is CASSVESGASSPLHF. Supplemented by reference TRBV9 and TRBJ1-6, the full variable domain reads DSGVTQTPKHLITATGQRVTLRCSPRSGDLSVYWYQQSLDQGLQFLIQYYNGEERAKGNILERFSAQQFPDLHSELNLSSLELGDSALYFCASSVESGASSPLHFGNGTRLTVT.

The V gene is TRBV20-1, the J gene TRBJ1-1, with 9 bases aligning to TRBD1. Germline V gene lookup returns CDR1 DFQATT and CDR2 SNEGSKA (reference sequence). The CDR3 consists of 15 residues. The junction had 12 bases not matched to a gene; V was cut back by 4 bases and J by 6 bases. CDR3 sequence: CSATLTDRGLAEAFF. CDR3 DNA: TGCAGTGCTACTCTAACGGACAGGGGATTGGCTGAAGCTTTCTTT.

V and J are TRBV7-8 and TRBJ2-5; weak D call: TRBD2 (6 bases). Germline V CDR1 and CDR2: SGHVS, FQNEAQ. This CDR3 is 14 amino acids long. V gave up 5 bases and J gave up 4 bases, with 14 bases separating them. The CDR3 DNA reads TGTGCCAGCAGCGTGGTCAGGGAGGCAGAGACCCAGTACTTC. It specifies CASSVVREAETQYF.